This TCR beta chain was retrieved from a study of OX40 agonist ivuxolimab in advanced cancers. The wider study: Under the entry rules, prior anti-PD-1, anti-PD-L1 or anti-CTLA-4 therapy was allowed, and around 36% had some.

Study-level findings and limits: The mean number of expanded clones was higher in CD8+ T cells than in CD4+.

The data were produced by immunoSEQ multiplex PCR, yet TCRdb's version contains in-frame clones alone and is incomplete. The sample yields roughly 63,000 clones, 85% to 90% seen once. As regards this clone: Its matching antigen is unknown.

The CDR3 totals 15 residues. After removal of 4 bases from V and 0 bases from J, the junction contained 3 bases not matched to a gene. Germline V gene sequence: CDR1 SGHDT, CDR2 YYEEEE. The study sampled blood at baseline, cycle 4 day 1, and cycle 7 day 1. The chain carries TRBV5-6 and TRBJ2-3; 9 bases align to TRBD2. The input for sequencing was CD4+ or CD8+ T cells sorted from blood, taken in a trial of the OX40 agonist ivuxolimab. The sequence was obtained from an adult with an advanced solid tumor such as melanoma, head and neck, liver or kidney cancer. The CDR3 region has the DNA TGTGCCAGCAGCCCTGGGACTAGCAGCACAGATACGCAGTATTTT. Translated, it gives CASSPGTSSTDTQYF.